This TCR beta chain is from a study of blood T cell repertoires in COVID-19. Original methodology: Amplifying reference gene primers gave estimates of nucleated cell counts. Method: immunoSEQ multiplex PCR; TCRdb's copy keeps in-frame clones and lacks some. The V and J calls and clone size come from that table; D and trimming were worked out from the DNA. The sample gives approximately 210,000 clones, about four fifths of which show up once; 8% to 9.5% is in the top ten. Trimming stripped 4 bases from V and 5 bases from J, with 14 bases between. Germline CDR1 is SGHDN and CDR2 is FVKESK. This CDR3 has 14 residues. Participants, about 18 to 90 years old, spanned around 25 US areas. Clinical history as reported by participants underpinned cohort assignment.

The chain is built from TRBV14 and TRBJ1-1; TRBD1 is a possible D gene (6 bases). The specimen was PBMCs or T cells enriched from blood (not recorded which). This clonotype was obtained from a woman aged 50 to 60 with acute COVID-19. CDR3 bases: TGTGCCAGCAGCCTCACAGGGTCGAGGACTGAAGCTTTCTTT. Its protein product is CASSLTGSRTEAFF. The entire variable domain, with the rest obtained from reference TRBV14 and TRBJ1-1, is as follows: EAGVTQFPSHSVIEKGQTVTLRCDPISGHDNLYWYRRVMGKEIKFLLHFVKESKQDESGMPNNRFLAERTGGTYSTLKVQPAELEDSGVYFCASSLTGSRTEAFFGQGTRLTVV.